A selection of T cell receptor beta chains follows, all from one sample in a study of cytomegalovirus exposure and HLA in healthy donors. Sequenced by immunoSEQ multiplex PCR; TCRdb stores in-frame clones only, minus some. The profile shows about 160,000 clones, roughly nine tenths of them singletons. Material: PBMCs. These receptors originate from a woman aged 25 to 45 in good health and CMV-seronegative. Both conserved end residues are part of each CDR3.

v_call,j_call,cdr3_aa
TRBV30,TRBJ2-5,CAWIPWGLEQETQYF
TRBV5-1,TRBJ2-3,CASSLAFTGGWGRTDTQYF
TRBV19,TRBJ2-1,CASSRAVSNEQFF
TRBV5-1,TRBJ2-3,CASSLGDRNTDTQYF
TRBV4-1,TRBJ1-1,CASSHPVTTLTEAFF
TRBV15,TRBJ1-2,CATSREKGSPGYGYTF
TRBV9,TRBJ1-2,CASSVVGRCPYGYTF
TRBV29-1,TRBJ2-2,CSATSGLTGELFF
TRBV5-1,TRBJ2-1,CASSHGGLAGSISEQFF
TRBV14,TRBJ2-7,CASSQDISYEQYF
TRBV28,TRBJ1-5,CASTQDSTNQPQHF
TRBV15,TRBJ2-1,CATSRARDSKHWQFF
TRBV6-1,TRBJ1-2,CASRTGRNYGYTF
TRBV7-8,TRBJ2-7,CASSRNGQGAFYEQYF
TRBV27,TRBJ2-7,CASSRTGLPYEQYF
TRBV4-3,TRBJ1-6,CASSRDRENSPLHF
TRBV19,TRBJ1-2,CASSIIAQAGSAYGYTF
TRBV28,TRBJ2-3,CASSPIGLTDTQYF
TRBV7-3,TRBJ1-1,CASRYLVTNRGVNTEAFF
TRBV7-9,TRBJ1-2,CASSLSVPNYGYTF
TRBV28,TRBJ1-5,CASSFRSPRRPQHF
TRBV4-1,TRBJ1-5,CASSQVPGGDQPQHF
TRBV30,TRBJ1-3,CAWSVLEGGTIYF
TRBV5-1,TRBJ1-5,CASSLGGDRVENQPQHF
TRBV5-5,TRBJ2-5,CASSVIQLQETQYF
TRBV25-1,TRBJ1-2,CASRLGSRGYTF
TRBV30,TRBJ2-7,CAWSDGALYEQYF
TRBV11-1,TRBJ1-1,CASSLAFPGPEAFF
TRBV5-6,TRBJ2-4,CASSAYRVPGGAKNIQYF
TRBV28,TRBJ2-5,CASRNREGETQYF
TRBV25-1,TRBJ1-5,CASSEYDGDNQPQHF
TRBV2,NA,CASSVTSGSSYEQYF
TRBV19,TRBJ1-5,CASSIDGTGGNQPQHF
TRBV5-1,TRBJ2-7,CASSPGTGALYEQYF
TRBV7-9,TRBJ2-2,CASSPLWTGTNTGELFF
TRBV18,TRBJ2-2,CASSPDSGGYTGELFF
TRBV11-3,TRBJ2-1,CASSLDLGHFTPYNEQFF